This T cell receptor beta chain was retrieved from a study of coeliac disease. Study-wide results and limits: Active celiac intraepithelial and lamina propria samples had lower TRB and TRG clonality than control samples.

Sequencing used immunoSEQ multiplex PCR; TCRdb keeps in-frame clones, though not all of them. The data show 4,000 to 5,000 clones, approximately 65% seen once. To note about this clone: The antigen is unknown.

The TCR was taken from a woman aged 18-30 years with active celiac disease. The sample taken for sequencing was intraepithelial lymphocytes from the gut.

CDR3 amino acids: CASSQDLGGGNTEAFF. CDR3 DNA sequence: TGTGCCAGCAGCCAAGATCTGGGGGGAGGGAACACTGAAGCTTTCTTT. The rearrangement links TRBV14 to TRBJ1-1, with D perhaps matching TRBD1 (5 bases). Germline CDR1 and CDR2: SGHDN and FVKESK. The V and J ends lost 0 bases and 1 base respectively, with 12 bases between them. This CDR3 comprises 16 residues.